The 30 T cell receptor beta chains in this list originate from one sample, sequenced in a study of T cells after yellow fever vaccination. TCRdb ran MiXCR on the 5' RACE reads and lists one entry per CDR3 protein. Here the sample spans roughly 310,000 distinct CDR3 sequences, 8.7% being singletons. Specimen: PBMCs, collected on the day of the first yellow fever vaccination. These receptors were collected from a man aged 18 to 29 who received the YFV17D yellow fever vaccine.

There are a few counts of this clonotype. The rearrangement joins TRBV6-1 to TRBJ1-1; the match to TRBD1 covers 8 bases. In germline, CDR1 is MNHNS, CDR2 SASEGT. V dropped 7 bases and J dropped 3; count of bases not matched to a gene: 13. The CDR3 is made up of 16 amino acids. The DNA of the CDR3 is TGTGCCAGCACCCCGGGGCCAGGGGGCGCGTACACTGAAGCTTTCTTT. It codes for CASTPGPGGAYTEAFF.

A few counts support this clonotype. J is TRBJ2-3 and V is TRBV5-1, with 13 bases identical to TRBD2. Looked up from germline, CDR1 is SGHRS and CDR2 is YFSETQ. This CDR3 comprises 14 residues. The J segment lost 6 bases and the V segment lost 7 bases, leaving 5 bases of the junction unmatched. CDR3 region: CASRLAGGSDTQYF. As DNA, the CDR3 is TGCGCCAGCCGACTAGCGGGGGGAAGCGATACGCAGTATTTT.

This clonotype was counted many times. The chain employs TRBV12-3 or TRBV12-4 and TRBJ2-7, with 10 bases lining up with TRBD1. The CDR3 sequence is 14 residues long. V was pared by 5 bases and J by 6 bases, with 7 bases of the junction left unmatched. CDR3 in amino acids: CASSETGTGAEQYF. The CDR3 bases are TGTGCCAGCAGTGAGACCGGGACAGGGGCCGAGCAGTACTTC.

A word on this clonotype: It may be a read error: a sequence one base away is much more abundant. The conserved final phenylalanine or tryptophan is absent from the CDR3, which likely points to a read error. CDR3 in amino acids: CASSGQNTEAFS. CDR3 sequence (DNA): TGTGCCAGCAGTGGACAAAACACTGAAGCTTTCTCT. The chain uses TRBV12-3 or TRBV12-4 and TRBJ1-1; a weak D match, TRBD1 (5 bases). The CDR3 runs 12 residues. Trimming left V 5 bases short and J 2 bases short, with 6 bases between.

This chain joins TRBV6-5 and TRBJ1-4; D ambiguous. The germline V and J ends were trimmed by 6 bases and 2 bases, with 4 bases remaining between them. The CDR3 loop spans 12 amino acids. The germline V gene encodes CDR1 MNHEY and CDR2 SVGAGI. The CDR3 reads CASRDTNEKLFF. The CDR3 DNA sequence: TGTGCCAGCAGGGATACTAATGAAAAACTGTTTTTT.

The chain recombines TRBV6-6 with TRBJ1-2, with D unresolved. The ends were cut back, 6 bases at V and 4 bases at J, with 12 bases in the middle. CDR3 length: 13 amino acids. Germline CDR1 reads MNHNY; CDR2 reads SVGAGI (reference sequence). CDR3 sequence: CASRTDGLYGYTF. CDR3 coding DNA: TGTGCCAGCAGAACAGACGGCCTCTATGGCTACACCTTC.

The sample holds a few counts of this clonotype. The chain recombines TRBV7-9 with TRBJ2-3; D perhaps matches TRBD1 (6 bases). Deletions cut 7 bases from V and 2 bases from J, with 13 bases between. This CDR3 has 14 residues. Germline CDR1 SEHNR, CDR2 FQNEAQ (reference sequence). The CDR3 sequence: CASTPGVLTDTQYF. CDR3 nucleotide sequence: TGTGCCAGCACCCCAGGGGTGCTCACAGATACGCAGTATTTT.

This clonotype was picked up a small number of times. The chain recombines TRBV4-3 with TRBJ2-2, with D tentatively TRBD1 (5 bases). The germline V gene encodes CDR1 LGHNA and CDR2 YSLEER. Trimming left V 6 bases short and J 4 bases short, with 12 bases between. CDR3 size: 14 residues. Written as DNA, the CDR3 is TGCGCCAGCAGTTTCAGGGTCGGCACCGGGGAGCTGTTTTTT. Residues: CASSFRVGTGELFF.

In its sample, this clonotype was seen a few times. The chain carries TRBV7-8 and TRBJ2-5, with 10 bases matching TRBD2. The germline V gene has CDR1 SGHVS and CDR2 FQNEAQ. The CDR3 runs to 16 residues. With V trimmed by 5 bases and J by 1 base, 7 bases remained unmatched. The CDR3 sequence is CASSLLSGGSQETQYF. CDR3 DNA sequence: TGTGCCAGCAGCCTACTTAGCGGGGGGTCCCAAGAGACCCAGTACTTC.

Ten or more counts support this clonotype. The chain has TRBV21-1 and TRBJ2-2; TRBD1 is taken as the D call from the table, unchecked against the DNA. TRBV21-1 counts as a pseudogene. The CDR3 is 17 residues long. The CDR3 region has the DNA TGTGCCAGCACCCAACCCCCGGGACAGGGCCCCCCCGGGGAGCTGTTTTTT. This gives the protein CASTQPPGQGPPGELFF.

This clonotype was observed a few times. The V gene is TRBV7-2, the J gene TRBJ2-7; D gene unclear. The CDR3 runs to 12 residues. Deletions cut 5 bases from V and 4 bases from J, with 9 bases between. Germline values: CDR1 SGHTA, CDR2 FQGNSA. CDR3 sequence reads: CASSQSRYEQYF. The CDR3 DNA sequence: TGTGCCAGCAGCCAGTCTCGATACGAGCAGTACTTC. Looking up the rest from reference TRBV7-2 and TRBJ2-7 gives the full variable domain: GAGVSQSPSNKVTEKGKDVELRCDPISGHTALYWYRQSLGQGLEFLIYFQGNSAPDKSGLPSDRFSAERTGGSVSTLTIQRTQQEDSAVYLCASSQSRYEQYFGPGTRLTVT.

The V call is TRBV7-3, the J call TRBJ2-1, with D hard to call. Germline values: CDR1 SGHTA, CDR2 FQGTGA. The CDR3 has 14 residues. V was trimmed by 4 bases and J by 2 bases, leaving 9 bases between them. The CDR3: CASSSLGTYNEQFF. The CDR3 DNA reads TGTGCCAGCAGCTCCCTCGGCACCTACAATGAGCAGTTCTTC.

This chain joins TRBV5-6 and TRBJ1-4; D possibly corresponds to TRBD1 (6 bases). The V gene lost 4 bases and the J gene lost 7 bases, with 20 bases spanning the gap. The CDR3 loop spans 16 amino acids. In germline, CDR1 is SGHDT, CDR2 YYEEEE. The CDR3 region has the DNA TGTGCCAGCAGCCATACAATGGGACAAGAGCCTGAAAAACTGTTTTTT. Amino acid sequence: CASSHTMGQEPEKLFF. Looking up the rest from reference TRBV5-6 and TRBJ1-4 gives the full variable domain: DAGVTQSPTHLIKTRGQQVTLRCSPKSGHDTVSWYQQALGQGPQFIFQYYEEEERQRGNFPDRFSGHQFPNYSSELNVNALLLGDSALYLCASSHTMGQEPEKLFFGSGTQLSVL.

The sample holds many counts of this clonotype. This sequence joins TRBV9 and TRBJ2-3; D unclear. The germline CDR1 and CDR2 sequences are SGDLS and YYNGEE. The CDR3 runs 13 residues. Deletions cut 0 bases from V and 2 bases from J, with 4 bases between. Here the CDR3 reads CASSVVSTDTQYF. Written as DNA, the CDR3 is TGTGCCAGCAGCGTAGTATCCACAGATACGCAGTATTTT.

The rearrangement joins TRBV7-6 to TRBJ2-1; 15 bases fit TRBD2. With V trimmed by 5 bases and J by 10 bases, 9 bases remained unmatched. Germline CDR1 reads SGHVS; CDR2 reads FNYEAQ. This CDR3 comprises 16 residues. The DNA for the CDR3 is TGTGCCAGCAGCCGGACTAGCGGGGGGGCCGGGGGGGAGCAGTTCTTC. It is translated as CASSRTSGGAGGEQFF.

This clonotype has only a few counts. The V and J genes are TRBV30 and TRBJ1-1; D may be TRBD1 (5 bases). V was trimmed by 2 bases and J by 5 bases, leaving 12 bases between them. This CDR3 is 13 amino acids long. CDR1 is GTSNPN, CDR2 SVGIG, per germline (reference sequence). This CDR3 is CAWSFAGWTEAFF. The CDR3, as DNA: TGTGCCTGGAGTTTCGCAGGGTGGACTGAAGCTTTCTTT.

V usage is TRBV18 and J usage is TRBJ1-6, with 7 positions matching TRBD1. Germline assignment: CDR1 KGHSH and CDR2 LQKENI. This CDR3 comprises 14 residues. Trimming removed 4 bases from V and 5 bases from J; junction bases left unmatched: 2. CDR3 coding DNA: TGTGCCAGCTCACGGGACAGAAATAATTCACCCCTCCACTTT. This sequence encodes CASSRDRNNSPLHF. Filled out from reference TRBV18 and TRBJ1-6, the complete variable domain reads NAGVMQNPRHLVRRRGQEARLRCSPMKGHSHVYWYRQLPEEGLKFMVYLQKENIIDESGMPKERFSAEFPKEGPSILRIQQVVRGDSAAYFCASSRDRNNSPLHFGNGTRLTVT.

The gene calls are TRBV6-1 and TRBJ2-4, with 8 positions matching TRBD2. CDR3 size: 15 residues. With 6 bases clipped from V and 7 bases from J, the junction kept 11 bases outside the gene matches. Germline CDR1 reads MNHNS; CDR2 reads SASEGT. The CDR3 coding sequence is TGTGCCAGCAGGCGCGCCCCGGGACTAGGCAACATTCAGTACTTC. Translating it yields CASRRAPGLGNIQYF.

This clonotype was counted a few times. The chain has TRBV4-2 and TRBJ2-3; possible D gene TRBD1, 6 bases. The CDR3 is made up of 15 amino acids. The germline V and J ends were trimmed by 5 bases and 2 bases, with 14 bases remaining between them. Germline V CDR1 and CDR2: LGHNA, YNFKEQ. The DNA for the CDR3 is TGTGCCAGCAGCATATCGGACAGAAACACAGATACGCAGTATTTT. Translated: CASSISDRNTDTQYF.

This clonotype was seen many times. V gene TRBV7-2 combines with J gene TRBJ2-5; D unresolved. Deletions cut 2 bases from V and 7 bases from J, with 8 bases between. The CDR3 length is 12 residues. Per the germline V gene, CDR1 is SGHTA and CDR2 is FQGNSA. The CDR3 here is CASSLRVGTQYF. CDR3 nucleotides: TGTGCCAGCAGCTTACGGGTGGGGACCCAGTACTTC.

This clonotype occurred many times. The rearrangement links TRBV4-2 to TRBJ2-3, with D possibly matching TRBD2 (7 bases). CDR1 is LGHNA and CDR2 is YNFKEQ in the germline V gene. Deletions cut 3 bases from V and 4 bases from J, with 20 bases between. This CDR3 comprises 17 residues. The CDR3 DNA is TGTGCCAGCAGCCAGGGGGGGGGCCACCTAGGAGCAGATACGCAGTATTTT. Amino acid sequence: CASSQGGGHLGADTQYF.

Regarding this clonotype: The junction differs from germline at one of its ends, possibly a read error. CDR3 sequence (DNA): TGTGCCAGCAGCCTACAGGGTAGCGATCAGCCCCAGCATTTT. Translated, it gives CASSLQGSDQPQHF. This chain uses TRBV7-6 with TRBJ1-5; TRBD1 is a possible D gene (6 bases). This CDR3 comprises 14 residues. CDR1 and CDR2 (germline): SGHVS, FNYEAQ.

There are a few counts of this clonotype. The chain combines TRBV12-3 or TRBV12-4 with TRBJ2-1; no reliable D call. This CDR3 is 12 amino acids long. Between the trimmed V and J ends, which lost 3 bases and 5 bases, there was a span of 5 bases. The CDR3 reads CASSFANNEQFF. As DNA, the CDR3 is TGTGCCAGCAGTTTTGCCAACAATGAGCAGTTCTTC.

The chain is built from TRBV28 and TRBJ2-7; the D call may be TRBD1 or TRBD2 (5 bases each). This CDR3 region has 13 residues. Germline CDR1 reads MDHEN; CDR2 reads SYDVKM. V was cut by 8 bases and J by 2 bases, with 13 bases left in between. CDR3 sequence (DNA): TGTGCCAGCGGCAGGGACCATCCCTACGAGCAGTACGTC. Translated: CASGRDHPYEQYV.

The chain combines TRBV5-1 with TRBJ2-5, with D hard to call. The V end was cut by 2 bases, the J end by 1 base, with 6 bases between. The CDR3 is 13 amino acids. Germline CDR1 reads SGHRS; CDR2 reads YFSETQ. This CDR3 is CASSFRLQETQYF. The CDR3 nucleotides read TGCGCCAGCAGCTTTCGCCTCCAAGAGACCCAGTACTTC.

The sample holds many counts of this clonotype. The chain employs TRBV28 and TRBJ1-1; D remains unclear. The V gene lost 3 bases and the J gene lost 4 bases, with 9 bases spanning the gap. This CDR3 comprises 13 residues. CDR1 and CDR2 from the germline V gene are MDHEN and SYDVKM. CDR3: CASSFIAPTEAFF. The DNA for the CDR3 is TGTGCCAGCAGTTTTATAGCTCCCACTGAAGCTTTCTTT.

This clonotype has at least ten counts. V gene TRBV29-1 combines with J gene TRBJ2-1; no clear D gene. CDR1 is SQVTM, CDR2 ANQGSEA, per germline. Trimming shortened V by 4 bases and J by 6 bases, and 7 bases separated the two germline ends. The CDR3 is 11 amino acids. The CDR3 DNA follows: TGCAGCGTTGGGGTTCTCAATGAGCAGTTCTTC. Translating gives CSVGVLNEQFF.

This clonotype was seen only a few times. DNA for the CDR3: TGCGCCAGCAGCCCCTACGCGGGGACCTCATATGGCTACACCTTC. Translating gives CASSPYAGTSYGYTF. This chain connects TRBV4-1 to TRBJ1-2, with TRBD1 as a possible D gene (5 bases). This CDR3 contains 15 residues. Germline loops: CDR1 MGHRA, CDR2 YSYEKL. Trimming took 4 bases from V and 5 from J, leaving 17 bases between them.

The rearrangement uses TRBV6-1 and TRBJ1-4; D uncertain. CDR3 length: 13 amino acids. Germline lookup yields CDR1 MNHNS and CDR2 SASEGT. V lost 6 bases and J 7 bases, leaving 12 bases between the germline ends. CDR3 region: CASSPLRSEKLFF. In DNA form, the CDR3 reads TGTGCCAGCAGCCCCCTCAGAAGTGAAAAACTGTTTTTT.

The rearrangement links TRBV20-1 to TRBJ2-1; D is ambiguous. Germline CDR1 DFQATT, CDR2 SNEGSKA (reference sequence). This CDR3 is built from 11 residues. V shed 0 bases and J shed 5 bases, with 2 bases lying between them. The CDR3 DNA reads as TGCAGTGCTAGAGAGGACAATGAGCAGTTCTTC. Translating it yields CSAREDNEQFF.